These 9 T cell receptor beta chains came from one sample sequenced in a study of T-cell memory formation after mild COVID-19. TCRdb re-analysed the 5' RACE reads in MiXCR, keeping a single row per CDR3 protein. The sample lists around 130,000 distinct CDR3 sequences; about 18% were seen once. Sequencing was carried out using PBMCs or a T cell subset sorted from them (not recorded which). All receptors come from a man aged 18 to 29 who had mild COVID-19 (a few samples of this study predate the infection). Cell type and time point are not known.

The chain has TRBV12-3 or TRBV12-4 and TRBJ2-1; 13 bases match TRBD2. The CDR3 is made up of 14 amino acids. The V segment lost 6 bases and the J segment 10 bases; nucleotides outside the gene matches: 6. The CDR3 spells CASRTSGGAWEQFF. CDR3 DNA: TGTGCCAGCAGAACTAGCGGGGGGGCGTGGGAGCAGTTCTTC.

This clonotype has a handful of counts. The CDR3 spells CASSPGLAGEGEQFF. The CDR3 DNA is TGTGCCAGCTCACCAGGACTAGCGGGGGAGGGTGAGCAGTTCTTC. V gene TRBV18 combines with J gene TRBJ2-1; 13 bases map to TRBD2. The germline V gene has CDR1 KGHSH and CDR2 LQKENI. The CDR3 sequence is 15 residues long. J gave up 9 bases and V 2 bases, and 4 bases lay outside the gene matches.

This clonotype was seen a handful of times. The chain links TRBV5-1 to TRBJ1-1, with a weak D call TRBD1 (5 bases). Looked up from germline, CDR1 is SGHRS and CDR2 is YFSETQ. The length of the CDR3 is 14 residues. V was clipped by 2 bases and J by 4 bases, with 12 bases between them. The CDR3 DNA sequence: TGCGCCAGCAGCTTAGAAGACAGCATCACTGAAGCTTTCTTT. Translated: CASSLEDSITEAFF.

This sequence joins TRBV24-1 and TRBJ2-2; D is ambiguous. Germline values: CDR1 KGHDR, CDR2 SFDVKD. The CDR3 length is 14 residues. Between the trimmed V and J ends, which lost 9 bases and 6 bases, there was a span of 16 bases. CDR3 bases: TGTGCCACCGGGGATCCAGGAAAGGCCGGGGAGCTGTTTTTT. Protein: CATGDPGKAGELFF.

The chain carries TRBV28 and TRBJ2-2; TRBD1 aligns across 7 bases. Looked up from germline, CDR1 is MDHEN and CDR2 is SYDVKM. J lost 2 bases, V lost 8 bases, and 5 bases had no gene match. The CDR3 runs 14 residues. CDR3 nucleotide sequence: TGTGCCAGCTTTGGACAGGCCAACACCGGGGAGCTGTTTTTT. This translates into CASFGQANTGELFF.

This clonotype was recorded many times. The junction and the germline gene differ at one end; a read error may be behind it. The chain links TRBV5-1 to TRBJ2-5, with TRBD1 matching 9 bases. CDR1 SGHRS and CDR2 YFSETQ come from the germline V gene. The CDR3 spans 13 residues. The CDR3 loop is CASSSTGGETQYF. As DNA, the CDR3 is TGTGCCAGCAGCTCGACAGGGGGGGAGACCCAGTACTTC. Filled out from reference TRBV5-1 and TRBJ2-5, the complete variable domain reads KAGVTQTPRYLIKTRGQQVTLSCSPISGHRSVSWYQQTPGQGLQFLFEYFSETQRNKGNFPGRFSGRQFSNSRSEMNVSTLELGDSALYLCASSSTGGETQYFGPGTRLLVL.

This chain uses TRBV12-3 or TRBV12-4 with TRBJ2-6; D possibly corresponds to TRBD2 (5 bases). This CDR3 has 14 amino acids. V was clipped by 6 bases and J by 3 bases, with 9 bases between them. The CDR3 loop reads CASRVAGGANVLTF. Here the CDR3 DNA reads TGTGCCAGCAGAGTGGCGGGTGGGGCCAACGTCCTGACTTTC.

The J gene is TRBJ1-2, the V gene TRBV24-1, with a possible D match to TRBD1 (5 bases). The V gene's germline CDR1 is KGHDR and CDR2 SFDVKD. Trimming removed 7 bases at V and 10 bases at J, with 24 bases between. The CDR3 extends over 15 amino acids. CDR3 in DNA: TGTGCCACCAGCGCGCCCAGGGAAGGGGAGCCGGCCTACACCTTC. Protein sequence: CATSAPREGEPAYTF.

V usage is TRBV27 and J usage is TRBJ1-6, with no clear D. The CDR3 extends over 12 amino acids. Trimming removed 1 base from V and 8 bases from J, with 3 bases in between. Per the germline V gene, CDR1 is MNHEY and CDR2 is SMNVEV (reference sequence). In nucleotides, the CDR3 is TGTGCCAGCAGTTTATTGGATTCACCCCTCCACTTT. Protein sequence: CASSLLDSPLHF.